A selection of T cell receptor beta chains follows, all from one sample in a study of human T cells and chemical hapten exposure. TCRdb processed the RACE reads anew with MiXCR; each CDR3 protein has one entry. The sample holds around 69,000 distinct CDR3 sequences; roughly 9.2% are singletons and the top ten take 3.3%. The sample in question was whole blood, obtained in connection with sensitization to the hapten diphenylcyclopropenone (DPC). The receptors were sampled from a woman in her 40s with alopecia areata. Some clones in this sample may be carry-over from other donors' samples. Both conserved end residues are trimmed from each CDR3.

j_gene: TRBJ1-5; v_gene: TRBV6-2/TRBV6-3; CDR3aa: ASSYNPDRSVVGTSNQPQH
j_gene: TRBJ2-5; v_gene: TRBV7-6; CDR3aa: ASSLSARARETQY
j_gene: TRBJ1-3; v_gene: TRBV7-2; CDR3aa: ASSLDPGSGNTIY
j_gene: TRBJ2-3; v_gene: TRBV5-1; CDR3aa: ASSSYSGGVTLTDTQY
j_gene: TRBJ2-1; v_gene: TRBV2; CDR3aa: ASSLRGTSYNEQF
j_gene: TRBJ1-2; v_gene: TRBV27; CDR3aa: ASSPLTLRPNYGYT
j_gene: TRBJ2-1; v_gene: TRBV2; CDR3aa: ASSEGAGEF
j_gene: TRBJ2-1; v_gene: TRBV29-1; CDR3aa: SARTGGAPGNEQF
j_gene: TRBJ2-1; v_gene: TRBV4-3; CDR3aa: ASSQGPWGSSYNEQF
j_gene: TRBJ2-2; v_gene: TRBV7-2; CDR3aa: ASSSWNTGELF
j_gene: TRBJ2-1; v_gene: TRBV5-1; CDR3aa: ASSLAIRGNEQF
j_gene: TRBJ2-1; v_gene: TRBV12-3/TRBV12-4; CDR3aa: ASSLTASQKQF
j_gene: TRBJ2-1; v_gene: TRBV11-2; CDR3aa: ASSLASSGAGNEQF
j_gene: TRBJ2-7; v_gene: TRBV4-3; CDR3aa: ASSRDLGAIYEQY
j_gene: TRBJ1-2; v_gene: TRBV20-1; CDR3aa: SARTGGGGYT
j_gene: TRBJ1-5; v_gene: TRBV5-5; CDR3aa: ASSIPDRPNQPQH
j_gene: TRBJ2-3; v_gene: TRBV6-2/TRBV6-3; CDR3aa: ASSYSTGFPDTQY
j_gene: TRBJ2-3; v_gene: TRBV6-5; CDR3aa: ASRLAGSFPDTQY
j_gene: TRBJ1-6; v_gene: TRBV6-5; CDR3aa: ASSYSQGLNSPLH
j_gene: TRBJ2-1; v_gene: TRBV4-3; CDR3aa: ASSQDIINEQF
j_gene: TRBJ1-1; v_gene: TRBV4-1; CDR3aa: ASSQLQGSEAF
j_gene: TRBJ1-1; v_gene: TRBV27; CDR3aa: ASSWQTNTEAF
j_gene: TRBJ2-1; v_gene: TRBV4-3; CDR3aa: ASSPRFGQGQYNEQF
j_gene: TRBJ2-5; v_gene: TRBV7-3; CDR3aa: ASSHGAAYQETQY
j_gene: TRBJ1-1; v_gene: TRBV28; CDR3aa: ASSSSGEETEAF
j_gene: TRBJ1-6; v_gene: TRBV30; CDR3aa: AWIPQGTGSPLH
j_gene: TRBJ1-1; v_gene: TRBV5-5; CDR3aa: ASSPDKNTEAF
j_gene: TRBJ1-4; v_gene: TRBV7-9; CDR3aa: ASTKIREEEKLF
j_gene: TRBJ1-6; v_gene: TRBV7-9; CDR3aa: ASSFDSLPSPLH
j_gene: TRBJ2-1; v_gene: TRBV7-6; CDR3aa: ASSSPRAGGSSYNEQF
j_gene: TRBJ1-3; v_gene: TRBV14; CDR3aa: ASSQAGSGNTIY
j_gene: TRBJ1-1; v_gene: TRBV20-1; CDR3aa: SAHWDRFNTEAF
j_gene: TRBJ1-1; v_gene: TRBV12-3/TRBV12-4; CDR3aa: ASSLRHNTEAF
j_gene: TRBJ2-1; v_gene: TRBV7-6; CDR3aa: ASSLREDEQF
j_gene: TRBJ2-4; v_gene: TRBV6-2/TRBV6-3; CDR3aa: ASSYRQEGNIQY
j_gene: TRBJ2-1; v_gene: TRBV29-1; CDR3aa: SAIRVPANNEQF
j_gene: TRBJ2-4; v_gene: TRBV28; CDR3aa: ASRGGRGGAKNIQY
j_gene: TRBJ2-7; v_gene: TRBV6-2/TRBV6-3; CDR3aa: ASSYSGTEYEQY
j_gene: TRBJ1-1; v_gene: TRBV5-1; CDR3aa: ASSLSWNTEAF
j_gene: TRBJ2-4; v_gene: TRBV30; CDR3aa: AWSRDGVQY
j_gene: TRBJ1-1; v_gene: TRBV7-9; CDR3aa: ASSGSGTGRTEAF
j_gene: TRBJ1-1; v_gene: TRBV7-9; CDR3aa: ASIWGVMNTEAF
j_gene: TRBJ1-1; v_gene: TRBV12-3/TRBV12-4; CDR3aa: ASTIGTSEAF
j_gene: TRBJ1-2; v_gene: TRBV24-1; CDR3aa: ATSDAGTGGFIYGYT
j_gene: TRBJ1-5; v_gene: TRBV15; CDR3aa: ATSRQALSNQPQH
j_gene: TRBJ1-2; v_gene: TRBV30; CDR3aa: AWSVIGGNGYT
j_gene: TRBJ2-1; v_gene: TRBV28; CDR3aa: ASSSGTGINEQF
j_gene: TRBJ1-1; v_gene: TRBV7-2; CDR3aa: ASSLKVNTEAF